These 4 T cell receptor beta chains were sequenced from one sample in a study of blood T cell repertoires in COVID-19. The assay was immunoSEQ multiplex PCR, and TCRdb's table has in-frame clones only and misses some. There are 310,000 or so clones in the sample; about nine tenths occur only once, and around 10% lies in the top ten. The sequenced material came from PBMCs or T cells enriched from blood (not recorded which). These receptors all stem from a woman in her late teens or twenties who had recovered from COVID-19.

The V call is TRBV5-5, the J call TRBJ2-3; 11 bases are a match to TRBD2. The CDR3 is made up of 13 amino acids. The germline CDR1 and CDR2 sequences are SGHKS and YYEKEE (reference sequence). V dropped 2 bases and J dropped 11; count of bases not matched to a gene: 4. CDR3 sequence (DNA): TGTGCCAGCAGCTTTGCGACTAGCGGGGAGCAGTATTTT. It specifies CASSFATSGEQYF.

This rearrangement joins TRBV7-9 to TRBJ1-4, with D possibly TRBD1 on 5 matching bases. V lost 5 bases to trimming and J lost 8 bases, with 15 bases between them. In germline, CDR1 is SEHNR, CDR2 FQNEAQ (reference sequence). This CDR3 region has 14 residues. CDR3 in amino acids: CASSPTGVGEKLFF. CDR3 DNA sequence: TGTGCCAGCAGCCCTACGGGGGTAGGGGAAAAACTGTTTTTT.

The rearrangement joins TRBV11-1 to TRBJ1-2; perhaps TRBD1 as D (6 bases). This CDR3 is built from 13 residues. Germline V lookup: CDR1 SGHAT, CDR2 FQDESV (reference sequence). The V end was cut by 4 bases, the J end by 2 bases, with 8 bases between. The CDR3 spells CASSSDRNYGYTF. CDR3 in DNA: TGTGCCAGCAGCTCGGACAGAAACTATGGCTACACCTTC.

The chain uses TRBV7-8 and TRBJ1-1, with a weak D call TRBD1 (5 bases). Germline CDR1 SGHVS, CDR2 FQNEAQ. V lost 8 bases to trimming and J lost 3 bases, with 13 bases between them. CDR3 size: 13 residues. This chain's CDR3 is CASGRGSYTEAFF. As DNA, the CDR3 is TGTGCCAGCGGACGGGGGAGCTACACTGAAGCTTTCTTT.